Listed below are T cell receptor beta chains from one sample, sequenced in a study of metastatic and nonmetastatic thyroid tumors. TCRdb re-analyzed the PCR reads using MiXCR. This sample yields about 21,000 clones, of which 32% are seen a single time; 20% to 25% belongs to the top ten. Material: adjacent normal tissue. These receptor sequences come from a female donor with papillary thyroid cancer or a benign thyroid nodule (not recorded which). Some clones in this sample may be carry-over from other donors' samples. Both conserved end residues are part of each CDR3. D genes are given only for firm matches. Expanded clones get a size class; other rows say once, few or many, or leave the size out.

size,J,D,V,CDR3,DNA
-,TRBJ1-1,TRBD1,TRBV6-2/TRBV6-3,CASSRGTVAHTEAFF,TGTGCCAGCAGTCGGGGGACAGTGGCACACACTGAAGCTTTCTTT
medium-sized,TRBJ1-5,TRBD1,TRBV4-1,CASSQTGRPREPQHF,TGCGCCAGCAGCCAGACAGGGAGACCTCGGGAGCCCCAGCATTTT
-,TRBJ2-7,-,TRBV28,CSSSPWAGGAYEQYF,TGTTCCAGCAGTCCGTGGGCAGGGGGGGCCTACGAGCAGTACTTC
few,TRBJ2-6,-,TRBV6-2/TRBV6-3,CASRERGASGANVLTF,TGTGCCAGCAGAGAGAGAGGCGCCTCTGGGGCCAACGTCCTGACTTTC
-,TRBJ1-2,-,TRBV6-1,CASSEGGGGGYYGYTF,TGTGCCAGCAGTGAAGGAGGGGGAGGAGGCTACTATGGCTACACCTTC
many,TRBJ1-1,-,TRBV5-1,CASSISTGMDTEAFF,TGCGCCAGCAGCATCTCGACAGGTATGGACACTGAAGCTTTCTTT
-,TRBJ1-1,-,TRBV2,CASREGSQSEAFF,TGTGCCAGCAGAGAAGGTTCCCAGTCTGAAGCTTTCTTT
few,TRBJ1-2,TRBD1,TRBV12-3/TRBV12-4,CASSFKDRAKGYTF,TGTGCCAGCAGTTTCAAGGACAGGGCGAAGGGCTACACCTTC
-,TRBJ2-1,TRBD2,TRBV20-1,CSARASGGSISYNEQFF,TGCAGTGCTAGAGCGAGCGGGGGGTCCATCTCCTACAATGAGCAGTTCTTC
many,TRBJ2-7,TRBD1,TRBV4-1,CASSQAAGGMSYEQYF,TGCGCCAGCAGCCAAGCTGCAGGGGGCATGTCCTACGAGCAGTACTTC
-,TRBJ2-3,-,TRBV20-1,CSGYETDTQYF,TGCAGTGGTTATGAAACAGATACGCAGTATTTT
-,TRBJ2-3,TRBD2,TRBV20-1,CSAETSGSTDTQYF,TGCAGTGCGGAGACTAGCGGGAGTACAGATACGCAGTATTTT
many,TRBJ1-1,-,TRBV7-9,CASSLVRGANTEAFF,TGTGCCAGCAGCTTAGTTAGGGGCGCGAACACTGAAGCTTTCTTT
-,TRBJ2-5,-,TRBV20-1,CSALRRGALETQYF,TGCAGTGCTCTCCGCCGGGGGGCCCTAGAGACCCAGTACTTC
-,TRBJ1-4,-,TRBV6-5,CASSYSLGTGEKLFF,TGTGCCAGCAGTTACTCTTTAGGGACGGGTGAAAAACTGTTTTTT
-,TRBJ1-5,TRBD1,TRBV3-1,CASSLGDSHNQPQHF,TGTGCCAGCAGCCTCGGGGACAGCCACAATCAGCCCCAGCATTTT
-,TRBJ2-5,TRBD1,TRBV24-1,CATSDRTGLQETQYF,TGTGCCACCAGTGACCGGACAGGTCTCCAAGAGACCCAGTACTTC
many,TRBJ2-5,TRBD2,TRBV5-1,CASSPASGETQYF,TGCGCCAGCAGCCCTGCTAGCGGCGAGACCCAGTACTTC
few,TRBJ1-2,TRBD1,TRBV6-2/TRBV6-3,CASRPGTGSNYGYTF,TGTGCCAGCAGGCCGGGGACAGGTTCTAACTATGGCTACACCTTC
-,TRBJ2-7,TRBD2,TRBV20-1,CSARRPSGRNEQYF,TGCAGTGCTAGAAGGCCTAGCGGGAGAAACGAGCAGTACTTC
-,TRBJ1-1,-,TRBV6-2/TRBV6-3,CASTPYAARGEAFF,TGTGCCAGCACCCCGTATGCGGCGAGGGGCGAAGCTTTCTTT
-,TRBJ2-1,-,TRBV6-2/TRBV6-3,CASSYGGEGYNEQFF,TGTGCCAGCAGTTACGGCGGGGAAGGTTACAATGAGCAGTTCTTC
medium-sized,TRBJ2-3,TRBD2,TRBV2,CASRRLAGGLEDTQYF,TGTGCCAGCAGACGACTAGCGGGGGGGCTTGAAGATACGCAGTATTTT
many,TRBJ1-1,TRBD1,TRBV9,CASSIQGEGTEAFF,TGTGCCAGCAGCATACAGGGGGAGGGCACTGAAGCTTTCTTT
few,TRBJ2-7,TRBD2,TRBV6-1,CASSGTSGSYEQYF,TGTGCCAGCAGTGGAACTAGCGGATCCTACGAGCAGTACTTC
few,TRBJ2-7,-,TRBV12-3/TRBV12-4,CASSTQTDTYEQYF,TGTGCCAGCAGTACTCAGACGGACACCTACGAGCAGTACTTC
few,TRBJ1-2,-,TRBV6-1,CASSPTQGSFNYGYTF,TGTGCCAGCAGTCCCACCCAGGGGTCCTTTAACTATGGCTACACCTTC
-,TRBJ1-2,TRBD1,TRBV20-1,CSASTQGSNYGYTF,TGCAGTGCTAGTACACAGGGGAGTAACTATGGCTACACCTTC
many,TRBJ1-2,-,TRBV7-8,CASSLAGRANYGYTF,TGTGCCAGCAGCTTAGCGGGGCGGGCAAACTATGGCTACACCTTC